This record concerns one T cell receptor (beta chain) sequence. Antigen specificity is unknown. The sample is drawn from a study of T cell responses to AZD1222 COVID-19 vaccine. Study-wide points: Mostly white British, mostly female donors; authors suggested clonal diversity may be underestimated. Reportedly, close to half of spike-specific TCRs are directed against unmutated variant regions.

TCRdb's copy holds only in-frame clones and misses some; the assay was immunoSEQ multiplex PCR. The table has fewer than 150,000 clones, about 90% seen once. The length of the CDR3 is 14 residues. Germline V CDR1 and CDR2: SNHLY, FYNNEI. The V gene lost 6 bases and the J gene lost 0 bases, with 11 bases spanning the gap. This sequence was found in an adult in good health. Sequencing used peripheral blood, obtained on day 0 of AZD1222 vaccination. This sequence joins TRBV2 and TRBJ1-1, with a possible D match to TRBD1 (5 bases). CDR3 sequence: CASSMSGLNTEAFF. DNA for the CDR3: TGTGCCAGCAGCATGTCAGGGTTGAACACTGAAGCTTTCTTT.